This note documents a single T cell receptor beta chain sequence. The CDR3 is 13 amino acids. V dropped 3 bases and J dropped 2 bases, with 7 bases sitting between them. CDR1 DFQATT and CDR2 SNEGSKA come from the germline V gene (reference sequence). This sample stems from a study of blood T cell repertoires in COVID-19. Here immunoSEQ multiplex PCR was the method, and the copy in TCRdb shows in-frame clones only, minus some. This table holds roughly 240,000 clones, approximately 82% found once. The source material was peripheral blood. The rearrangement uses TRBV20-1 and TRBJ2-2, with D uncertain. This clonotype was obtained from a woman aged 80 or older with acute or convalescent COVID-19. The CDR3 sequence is CSASILNTGELFF. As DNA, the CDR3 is TGCAGTGCTAGTATTCTAAACACCGGGGAGCTGTTTTTT.